Listed here are 27 T cell receptor beta chains from one sample, sequenced in a study of T cells after yellow fever vaccination. TCRdb fed the 5' RACE reads into MiXCR, producing one record per CDR3 protein. The top ten clones hold around a sixth of a sample with under 700,000 distinct CDR3 sequences, about a sixth of them seen once. The sample in question was PBMCs, obtained less than 6 days after the first yellow fever vaccination. The receptor source for this set is a man younger than 30 who received the YFV17D yellow fever vaccine.

The J gene is TRBJ2-7, the V gene TRBV12-3 or TRBV12-4; 8 bases are a match to TRBD2. V lost 6 bases to trimming and J lost 3 bases; unmatched junction nucleotides: 4. This CDR3 has 13 residues. The CDR3 spells CASRDGGGYEQYF. The CDR3 coding sequence is TGTGCCAGCAGGGACGGGGGGGGCTACGAGCAGTACTTC.

The chain recombines TRBV5-1 with TRBJ2-7; the D call may be TRBD1 or TRBD2 (5 bases each). Trimming left V 4 bases short and J 0 bases short, with 11 bases between. The CDR3 has 14 residues. The V gene's germline CDR1 is SGHRS and CDR2 YFSETQ. The DNA for the CDR3 is TGCGCCAGCAGCCTGATGGGGGACTCCTACGAGCAGTACTTC. Its translation is CASSLMGDSYEQYF.

This clonotype was picked up many times. The chain uses TRBV4-1 and TRBJ2-3; 7 nucleotides agree with TRBD1. The CDR3 has 15 amino acids. Germline V CDR1 and CDR2: MGHRA, YSYEKL. V trimming: 8 bases; J trimming: 0 bases; junction bases outside the gene matches: 8. CDR3 bases: TGCGCCAGCGCGCACAGGGGTAGGAGCACAGATACGCAGTATTTT. Its protein product is CASAHRGRSTDTQYF.

This clonotype was counted at least ten times. The chain recombines TRBV15 with TRBJ1-1, with 8 bases matching TRBD1. From germline, CDR1 is LNHNV and CDR2 YYDKDF (reference sequence). J gave up 5 bases and V 8 bases, and 10 bases lay outside the gene matches. The CDR3 covers 14 residues. CDR3 DNA sequence: TGTGCCACCGGTCCTGACAGGGGTAGAACTGAAGCTTTCTTT. Translation: CATGPDRGRTEAFF.

This clonotype was seen only a few times. The chain employs TRBV6-2 or TRBV6-3 and TRBJ2-5; D perhaps matches TRBD2 (6 bases). V was pared by 0 bases and J by 1 base, with 9 bases between. Germline CDR1 is MNHEY and CDR2 is SVGEGT. The CDR3 is 15 amino acids. The CDR3 reads CASSYSLAIQETQYF. In nucleotides, the CDR3 is TGTGCCAGCAGTTACTCACTAGCCATCCAAGAGACCCAGTACTTC.

V gene TRBV6-2 or TRBV6-3 combines with J gene TRBJ2-3; D remains unclear. This CDR3 contains 13 residues. Germline V gene data show CDR1 as MNHEY and CDR2 as SVGEGT. The ends were cut back, 6 bases at V and 7 bases at J, with 14 bases in the middle. As DNA, the CDR3 is TGTGCCAGCAGGGTCATGGCCAGGAATACGCAGTATTTT. It is translated as CASRVMARNTQYF.

This clonotype has only a few counts. This chain connects TRBV7-2 to TRBJ2-7; no clear D gene. V lost 1 base and J lost 3, with 10 bases in between. The CDR3 consists of 14 residues. CDR1 is SGHTA and CDR2 is FQGNSA in the germline V gene. CDR3 residues: CASSLVFGGYEQYV. The CDR3 DNA sequence: TGTGCCAGCAGCTTAGTTTTCGGCGGCTACGAGCAGTACGTC.

This clonotype has only a few counts. The chain recombines TRBV6-5 with TRBJ1-1; D is uncertain. The CDR3 is 14 amino acids. V lost 4 bases to trimming and J lost 1 base, with 10 bases between them. The germline V gene encodes CDR1 MNHEY and CDR2 SVGAGI. The CDR3 is CASSSQTGNTEAFF. DNA for the CDR3: TGTGCCAGCAGTTCCCAGACGGGGAACACTGAAGCTTTCTTT.

This clonotype was found many times. This sequence joins TRBV5-5 and TRBJ1-6; D gene ambiguous. CDR1 and CDR2 (germline): SGHKS, YYEKEE (reference sequence). V dropped 1 base and J dropped 9 bases, with 5 bases sitting between them. The CDR3 is made up of 12 amino acids. The CDR3 region has the DNA TGTGCCAGCAGCTTGTACACTTCACCCCTCCACTTT. It is translated as CASSLYTSPLHF.

This chain uses TRBV20-1 with TRBJ2-5; D might be TRBD1 or TRBD2, each matching 5 bases. V lost 5 bases to trimming and J lost 4 bases, with 20 bases between them. The CDR3 has 15 amino acids. Germline values: CDR1 DFQATT, CDR2 SNEGSKA (reference sequence). The CDR3 sequence: CSASTWDALVETQYF. DNA of the CDR3: TGCAGTGCTTCCACCTGGGACGCGCTAGTAGAGACCCAGTACTTC.

This clonotype was seen more than once but under ten times. The chain couples TRBV7-2 to TRBJ2-7, with 9 nucleotides matching TRBD1. The germline CDR1 and CDR2 sequences are SGHTA and FQGNSA. The CDR3 totals 15 residues. J gave up 3 bases and V 1 base, and 4 bases lay outside the gene matches. CDR3 loop: CASSLDPGQGYEQYF. CDR3 nucleotide sequence: TGTGCCAGCAGCTTAGACCCGGGACAGGGCTACGAGCAGTACTTC.

The table lists this clonotype with a few counts. The chain employs TRBV6-2 or TRBV6-3 and TRBJ2-3, with unresolved D. The CDR3 runs 15 residues. Trimming shortened V by 0 bases and J by 6 bases, and 13 bases separated the two germline ends. The V gene's germline CDR1 is MNHEY and CDR2 SVGEGT. The DNA of the CDR3 is TGTGCCAGCAGTTACTCAATGGACGTGCCGGATACGCAGTATTTT. This codes for CASSYSMDVPDTQYF.

The V gene is TRBV12-3 or TRBV12-4, the J gene TRBJ2-7, with 7 bases identical to TRBD1. The CDR3 consists of 14 residues. Trimming cost V 4 bases and J 3 bases; bases outside gene matches: 6. The CDR3 protein is CASSSGQKFYEQYF. The CDR3 DNA reads as TGTGCCAGCAGTTCGGGACAGAAGTTCTACGAGCAGTACTTC.

The J gene is TRBJ2-2, the V gene TRBV4-3, with TRBD2 matching 7 bases. Germline V CDR1 and CDR2: LGHNA, YSLEER. CDR3 size: 18 residues. With 0 bases clipped from V and 8 bases from J, the junction kept 15 bases outside the gene matches. The CDR3: CASSQDTPYAGDRGELFF. The CDR3 nucleotides are TGCGCCAGCAGCCAAGATACTCCCTATGCGGGGGACCGGGGGGAGCTGTTTTTT.

This clonotype was counted many times. The J gene is TRBJ1-1, the V gene TRBV12-3 or TRBV12-4; weak D call: TRBD1 (6 bases). The CDR3 totals 14 residues. Between the trimmed V and J ends, which lost 7 bases and 0 bases, there was a span of 12 bases. The CDR3 loop is CASKPRTVNTEAFF. As DNA, the CDR3 is TGTGCCAGCAAACCTCGGACAGTGAACACTGAAGCTTTCTTT.

The chain carries TRBV12-3 or TRBV12-4 and TRBJ2-3; the D gene could be TRBD1 or TRBD2 (5 bases each). V was cut by 6 bases and J by 2 bases, with 15 bases left in between. CDR3 length: 15 amino acids. The CDR3 DNA reads TGTGCCAGCAGCCACCGCAGGGACCCCACAGATACGCAGTATTTT. It is translated as CASSHRRDPTDTQYF.

A few counts support this clonotype. V and J are TRBV5-1 and TRBJ2-3; D possibly corresponds to TRBD2 (5 bases). Germline CDR1 SGHRS, CDR2 YFSETQ. Trimming stripped 4 bases from V and 1 base from J, with 13 bases between. The CDR3 totals 15 residues. CDR3 DNA sequence: TGCGCCAGCAGCCCTGGCGGGCCGCGCACAGATACGCAGTATTTT. It codes for CASSPGGPRTDTQYF.

The rearrangement uses TRBV28 and TRBJ2-4, with a possible D match to TRBD1 (5 bases). Germline-derived CDR1 and CDR2 are MDHEN and SYDVKM. V shed 2 bases and J shed 3 bases, with 11 bases lying between them. The CDR3 covers 15 residues. The CDR3 reads CASSLTGLLKNIQYF. The CDR3 DNA follows: TGTGCCAGCAGTTTAACAGGTTTGCTCAAAAACATTCAGTACTTC.

The V gene is TRBV25-1, the J gene TRBJ2-3; D is uncertain. Trimming stripped 4 bases from V and 1 base from J, with 12 bases between. The CDR3 spans 15 residues. Germline-derived CDR1 and CDR2 are MGHDK and SYGVNS. In DNA form, the CDR3 reads TGTGCCAGCAGTGGGTCTTCCGGCCGCACAGATACGCAGTATTTT. This encodes CASSGSSGRTDTQYF.

The J gene is TRBJ2-1, the V gene TRBV7-8; 7 bases line up with TRBD2. V gave up 4 bases and J gave up 3 bases; unmatched junction bases: 6. This CDR3 comprises 15 residues. CDR1 and CDR2 from the germline V gene are SGHVS and FQNEAQ. The CDR3 nucleotides are TGTGCCAGCAGCTGGGAAGCGGGGTACTACAATGAGCAGTTCTTC. Protein product: CASSWEAGYYNEQFF.

There are many counts of this clonotype. The J gene is TRBJ2-7, the V gene TRBV23-1; D uncertain. TRBV23-1 is flagged as an ORF with uncertain function. Trimming left V 0 bases short and J 5 bases short, with 17 bases between. CDR3 length: 16 residues. The CDR3 region has the DNA TGCGCCAGCAGTCAATCGAGGACCCTAAAGCGACACGAGCAGTACTTC. Protein: CASSQSRTLKRHEQYF.

The chain joins TRBV7-6 to TRBJ1-5; 7 nucleotides line up with TRBD1. CDR1 is SGHVS, CDR2 FNYEAQ, per germline. The J segment lost 7 bases and the V segment lost 2 bases, leaving 5 bases of the junction unmatched. The CDR3 covers 14 residues. The chain's CDR3 is CASSLFQGDQPQHF. CDR3 in DNA: TGTGCCAGCAGCTTATTCCAGGGGGACCAGCCCCAGCATTTT. The full variable domain, rest sourced from reference TRBV7-6 and TRBJ1-5, is GAGVSQSPRYKVTKRGQDVALRCDPISGHVSLYWYRQALGQGPEFLTYFNYEAQQDKSGLPNDRFSAERPEGSISTLTIQRTEQRDSAMYRCASSLFQGDQPQHFGDGTRLSIL.

The chain has TRBV27 and TRBJ1-6, with 9 positions matching TRBD1. V lost 6 bases, J lost 10 bases, and 13 bases stayed unmatched. Germline loops: CDR1 MNHEY, CDR2 SMNVEV (reference sequence). The CDR3 is made up of 16 amino acids. The CDR3 spells CASSPLPGQGRSPLHF. The DNA of the CDR3 is TGTGCCAGCAGCCCACTGCCGGGACAGGGAAGATCACCCCTCCACTTT.

This clonotype has only a few counts. The CDR3 here is CATSDSHRDRGPEAFF. The CDR3 DNA is TGTGCCACCAGTGATTCACACCGGGACAGGGGTCCTGAAGCTTTCTTT. The genes are TRBV24-1 and TRBJ1-1, with 10 bases fitting TRBD1. The V gene end was trimmed by 2 bases and the J gene end by 6 bases; junction bases not matched to a gene: 8. The CDR3 covers 16 residues. Per the germline V gene, CDR1 is KGHDR and CDR2 is SFDVKD.

The chain recombines TRBV10-3 with TRBJ2-4; possibly TRBD1 or TRBD2 for D (5 bases each). Germline values: CDR1 ENHRY, CDR2 SYGVKD. This CDR3 contains 15 residues. With 4 bases removed from V and 0 bases from J, the gap between germline ends came to 10 bases. The CDR3 spells CAISGGTIAKNIQYF. In DNA form, the CDR3 reads TGTGCCATCAGTGGGGGGACGATAGCCAAAAACATTCAGTACTTC.

The chain combines TRBV11-2 with TRBJ1-1; a weak D match, TRBD1 (5 bases). Looked up from germline, CDR1 is SGHAT and CDR2 is FQNNGV. The CDR3 has 14 amino acids. Between the trimmed V and J ends, which lost 2 bases and 4 bases, there was a span of 11 bases. The CDR3 nucleotides read TGTGCCAGCAGCTTACAGGGCCGGGTCACTGAAGCTTTCTTT. Protein product: CASSLQGRVTEAFF.

This clonotype was counted ten times or more. V gene TRBV24-1 combines with J gene TRBJ2-1; 10 nucleotides agree with TRBD1. The V segment lost 6 bases and the J segment 2 bases; nucleotides outside the gene matches: 6. CDR1 and CDR2 (germline): KGHDR, SFDVKD. The CDR3 runs 16 residues. In DNA form, the CDR3 reads TGTGCCACCAGTCAGTCGGGACAGGGGACCTACAATGAGCAGTTCTTC. Protein: CATSQSGQGTYNEQFF.